Shown below are 2 T cell receptor beta chains from a single sample sequenced in a study of T cells in Graves' hyperthyroidism and ophthalmopathy. RNA transcripts served as the template for amplifying TCR beta CDR3 regions. When the TCR CDR3 underwent first-round RT-PCR, the HTBI primer set was used. TCRdb reprocessed the multiplex PCR reads via MiXCR and lists one record per CDR3 protein. The sample records 250,000 or so distinct CDR3 sequences, around 15% being singletons. Sequencing used blood. These receptor sequences come from a woman aged 45-65 years with Graves' hyperthyroidism that later progressed to Graves' ophthalmopathy.

This clonotype was observed a few times. The chain combines TRBV10-2 with TRBJ2-7, with D perhaps TRBD2 (5 bases). Germline V gene data show CDR1 as WSHSY and CDR2 as SAAADI. V lost 7 bases, J lost 2 bases, and 18 bases lay in between. CDR3 length: 15 amino acids. Here the CDR3 DNA reads TGCGCCAGCAAGGATGGCAGCGGCGTAACCTACGAGCAGTACTTC. Residues: CASKDGSGVTYEQYF.

The table lists this clonotype with many counts. This chain connects TRBV12-5 to TRBJ2-3; D is unresolved. Looked up from germline, CDR1 is LGHNT and CDR2 is FRNRAP. The V gene lost 6 bases and the J gene lost 3 bases, with 4 bases spanning the gap. The CDR3 length is 11 residues. The CDR3 sequence is CASGTTDTQYF. In nucleotides, the CDR3 is TGTGCTAGTGGCACTACAGATACGCAGTATTTT.